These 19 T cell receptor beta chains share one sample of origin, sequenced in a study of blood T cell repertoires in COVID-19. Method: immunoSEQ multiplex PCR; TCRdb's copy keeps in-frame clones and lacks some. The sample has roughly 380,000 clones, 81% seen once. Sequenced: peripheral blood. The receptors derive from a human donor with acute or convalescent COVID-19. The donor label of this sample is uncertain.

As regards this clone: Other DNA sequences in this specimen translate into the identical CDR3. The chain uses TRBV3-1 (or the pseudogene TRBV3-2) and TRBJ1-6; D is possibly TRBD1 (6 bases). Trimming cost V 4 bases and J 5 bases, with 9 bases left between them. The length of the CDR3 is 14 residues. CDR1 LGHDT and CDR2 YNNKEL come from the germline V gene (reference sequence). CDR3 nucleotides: TGTGCCAGCAGCCCACGGACAGATAATTCACCCCTCCACTTT. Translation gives CASSPRTDNSPLHF.

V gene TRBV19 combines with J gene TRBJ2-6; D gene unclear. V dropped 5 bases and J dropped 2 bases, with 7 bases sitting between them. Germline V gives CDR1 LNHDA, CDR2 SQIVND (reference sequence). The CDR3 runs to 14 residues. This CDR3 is CASSLGPGANVLTF. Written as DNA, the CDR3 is TGTGCCAGTAGTTTAGGGCCTGGGGCCAACGTCCTGACTTTC.

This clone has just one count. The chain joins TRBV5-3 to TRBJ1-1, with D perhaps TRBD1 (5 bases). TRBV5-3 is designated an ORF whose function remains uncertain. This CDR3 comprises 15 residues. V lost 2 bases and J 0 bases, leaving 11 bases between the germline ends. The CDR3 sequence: CARSFGARLNTEAFF. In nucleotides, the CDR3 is TGTGCCAGAAGCTTTGGGGCCCGCCTGAACACTGAAGCTTTCTTT.

CDR3 sequence (DNA): TGTGCCATCAGTGAGTACGTATCGACAGGGAAGGAGACCCAGTACTTC. This encodes CAISEYVSTGKETQYF. V is TRBV10-3 and J is TRBJ2-5; 7 nucleotides align to TRBD1. The CDR3 contains 16 residues. Trimming took 1 base from V and 5 from J; bases not matched to a gene: 10. The V gene's germline CDR1 is ENHRY and CDR2 SYGVKD.

Here the CDR3 reads CASSEAPAGTRIYEQYF. DNA of the CDR3: TGTGCCAGCAGTGAAGCCCCCGCCGGGACTAGGATCTACGAGCAGTACTTC. The J gene is TRBJ2-7, the V gene TRBV25-1; 8 bases map to TRBD2. The CDR3 loop spans 17 amino acids. Germline V gives CDR1 MGHDK, CDR2 SYGVNS. V lost 2 bases, J lost 3 bases, and 12 bases stayed unmatched.

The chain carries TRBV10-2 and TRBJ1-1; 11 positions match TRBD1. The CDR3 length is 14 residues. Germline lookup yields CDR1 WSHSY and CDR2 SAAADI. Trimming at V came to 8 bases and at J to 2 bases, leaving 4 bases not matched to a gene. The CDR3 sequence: CASRGTGGNTEAFF. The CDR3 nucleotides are TGCGCCAGCCGAGGGACAGGGGGTAACACTGAAGCTTTCTTT.

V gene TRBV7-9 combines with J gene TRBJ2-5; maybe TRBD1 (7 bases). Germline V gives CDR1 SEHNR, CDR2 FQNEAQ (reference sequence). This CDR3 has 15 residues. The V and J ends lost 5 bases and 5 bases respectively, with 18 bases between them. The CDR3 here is CASSPRGGGWETQYF. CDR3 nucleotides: TGTGCCAGCAGCCCAAGAGGAGGGGGCTGGGAGACCCAGTACTTC. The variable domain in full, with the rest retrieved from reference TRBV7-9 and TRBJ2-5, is DTGVSQNPRHKITKRGQNVTFRCDPISEHNRLYWYRQTLGQGPEFLTYFQNEAQLEKSRLLSDRFSAERPKGSFSTLEIQRTEQGDSAMYLCASSPRGGGWETQYFGPGTRLLVL.

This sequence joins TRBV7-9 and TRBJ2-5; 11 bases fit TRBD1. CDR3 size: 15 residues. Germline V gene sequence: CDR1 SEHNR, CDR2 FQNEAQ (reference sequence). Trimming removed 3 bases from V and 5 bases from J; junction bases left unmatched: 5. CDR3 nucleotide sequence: TGTGCCAGCAGCTTCGTCGGGACAGGGGGGGAGACCCAGTACTTC. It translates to CASSFVGTGGETQYF.

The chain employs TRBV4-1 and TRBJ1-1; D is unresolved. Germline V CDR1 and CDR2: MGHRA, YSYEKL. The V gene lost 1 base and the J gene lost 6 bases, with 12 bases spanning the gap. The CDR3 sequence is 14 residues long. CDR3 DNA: TGCGCCAGCAGCCAAGTCCTTTCTGAGGCTGAAGCTTTCTTT. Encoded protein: CASSQVLSEAEAFF.

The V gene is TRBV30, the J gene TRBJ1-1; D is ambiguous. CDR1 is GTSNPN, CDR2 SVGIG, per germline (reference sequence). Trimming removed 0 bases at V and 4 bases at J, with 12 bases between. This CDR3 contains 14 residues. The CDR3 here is CAWSVGAAITEAFF. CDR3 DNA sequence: TGTGCCTGGAGTGTGGGAGCCGCCATCACTGAAGCTTTCTTT. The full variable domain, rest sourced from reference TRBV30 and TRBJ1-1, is SQTIHQWPATLVQPVGSPLSLECTVEGTSNPNLYWYRQAAGRGLQLLFYSVGIGQISSEVPQNLSASRPQDRQFILSSKKLLLSDSGFYLCAWSVGAAITEAFFGQGTRLTVV.

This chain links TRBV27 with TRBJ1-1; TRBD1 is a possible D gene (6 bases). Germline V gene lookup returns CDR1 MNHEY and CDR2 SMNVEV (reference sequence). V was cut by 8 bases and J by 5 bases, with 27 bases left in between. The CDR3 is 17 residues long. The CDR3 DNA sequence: TGTGCCAGCCTACGACTCGGGGGGGCGCTTCAAGTAACTGAAGCTTTCTTT. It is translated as CASLRLGGALQVTEAFF.

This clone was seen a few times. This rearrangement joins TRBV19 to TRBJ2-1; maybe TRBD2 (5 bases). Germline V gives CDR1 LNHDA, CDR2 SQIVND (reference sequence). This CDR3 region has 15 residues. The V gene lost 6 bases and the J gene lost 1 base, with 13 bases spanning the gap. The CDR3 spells CASREDQRSYNEQFF. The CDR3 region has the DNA TGTGCCAGTAGAGAGGACCAGCGGTCCTACAATGAGCAGTTCTTC. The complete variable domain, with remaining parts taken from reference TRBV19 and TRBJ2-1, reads DGGITQSPKYLFRKEGQNVTLSCEQNLNHDAMYWYRQDPGQGLRLIYYSQIVNDFQKGDIAEGYSVSREKKESFPLTVTSAQKNPTAFYLCASREDQRSYNEQFFGPGTRLTVL.

In DNA form, the CDR3 reads TGCAGCGCCCACAGGGGAGGCACTGAAGCTTTCTTT. This codes for CSAHRGGTEAFF. The rearrangement links TRBV29-1 to TRBJ1-1, with TRBD1 identical over 7 bases. Losses at the gene ends were 7 bases for V and 4 bases for J; bases not matched to a gene: 6. CDR3 length equals 12 residues. Germline V CDR1 and CDR2: SQVTM, ANQGSEA.

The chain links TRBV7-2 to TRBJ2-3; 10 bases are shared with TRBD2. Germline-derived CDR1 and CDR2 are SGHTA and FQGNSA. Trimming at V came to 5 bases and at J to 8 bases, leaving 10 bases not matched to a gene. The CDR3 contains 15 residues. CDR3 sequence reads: CASSPSGGVSATQYF. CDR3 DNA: TGTGCCAGCAGCCCCAGCGGGGGGGTGTCGGCTACGCAGTATTTT.

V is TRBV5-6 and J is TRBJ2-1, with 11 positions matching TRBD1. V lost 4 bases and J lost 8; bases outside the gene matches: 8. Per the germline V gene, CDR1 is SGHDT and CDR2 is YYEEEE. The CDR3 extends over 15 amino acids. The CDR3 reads CASSGGDRGLDEQFF. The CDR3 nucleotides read TGTGCCAGCAGCGGTGGGGACAGGGGGTTAGATGAGCAGTTCTTC.

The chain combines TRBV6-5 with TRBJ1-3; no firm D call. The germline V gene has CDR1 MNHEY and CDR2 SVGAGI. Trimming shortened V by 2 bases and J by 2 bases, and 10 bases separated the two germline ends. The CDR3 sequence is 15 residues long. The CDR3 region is CASSYGQYPGNTIYF. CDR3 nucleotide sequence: TGTGCCAGCAGTTACGGCCAGTACCCTGGAAACACCATATATTTT.

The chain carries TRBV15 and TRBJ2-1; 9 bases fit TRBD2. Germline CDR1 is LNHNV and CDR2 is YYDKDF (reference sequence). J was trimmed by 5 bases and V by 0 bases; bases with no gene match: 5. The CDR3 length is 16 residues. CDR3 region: CATSRDKTSGNNEQFF. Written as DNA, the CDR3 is TGTGCCACCAGCAGAGATAAGACTAGCGGAAACAATGAGCAGTTCTTC.

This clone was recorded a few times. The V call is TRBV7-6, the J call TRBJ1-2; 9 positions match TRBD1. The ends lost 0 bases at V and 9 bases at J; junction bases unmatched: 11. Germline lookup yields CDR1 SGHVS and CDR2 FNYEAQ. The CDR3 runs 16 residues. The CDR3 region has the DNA TGTGCCAGCAGCTTAGCGCTGACCGCCGGGACAGGGAGCTACACCTTC. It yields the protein CASSLALTAGTGSYTF. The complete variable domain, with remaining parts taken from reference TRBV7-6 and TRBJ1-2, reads GAGVSQSPRYKVTKRGQDVALRCDPISGHVSLYWYRQALGQGPEFLTYFNYEAQQDKSGLPNDRFSAERPEGSISTLTIQRTEQRDSAMYRCASSLALTAGTGSYTFGSGTRLTVV.

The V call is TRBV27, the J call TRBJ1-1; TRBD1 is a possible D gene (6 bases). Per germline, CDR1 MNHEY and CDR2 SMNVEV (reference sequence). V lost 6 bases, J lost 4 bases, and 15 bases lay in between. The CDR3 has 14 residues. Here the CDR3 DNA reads TGTGCCAGCAGACTGGGGGGGGCTGCCACTGAAGCTTTCTTT. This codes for CASRLGGAATEAFF.